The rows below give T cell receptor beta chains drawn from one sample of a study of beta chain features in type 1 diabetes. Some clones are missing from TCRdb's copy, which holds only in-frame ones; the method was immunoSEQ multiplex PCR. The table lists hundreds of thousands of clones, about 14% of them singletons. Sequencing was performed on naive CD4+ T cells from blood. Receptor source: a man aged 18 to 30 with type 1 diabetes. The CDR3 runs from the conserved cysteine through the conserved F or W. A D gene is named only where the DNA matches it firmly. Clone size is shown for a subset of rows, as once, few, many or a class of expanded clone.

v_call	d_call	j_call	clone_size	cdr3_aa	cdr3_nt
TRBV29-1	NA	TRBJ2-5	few	CSVLAGAETQYF	TGCAGCGTTTTGGCGGGTGCGGAGACCCAGTACTTC
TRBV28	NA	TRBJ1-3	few	CASSPPSSGNTIYF	TGTGCCAGCAGCCCTCCGAGCTCTGGAAACACCATATATTTT
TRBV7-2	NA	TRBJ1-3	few	CASSLGGAPGNTIYF	TGTGCCAGCAGCTTAGGAGGGGCGCCTGGAAACACCATATATTTT
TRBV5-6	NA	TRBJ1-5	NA	CASSLGDSSNQPQHF	TGTGCCAGCAGCTTAGGTGATTCTAGCAATCAGCCCCAGCATTTT
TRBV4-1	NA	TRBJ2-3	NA	CASSQDRVLGPDTQYF	TGCGCCAGCAGCCAAGATAGGGTCTTGGGGCCAGATACGCAGTATTTT
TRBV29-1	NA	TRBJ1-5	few	CSVCTGLGQPQHF	TGCAGCGTTTGCACAGGGTTAGGTCAGCCCCAGCATTTT
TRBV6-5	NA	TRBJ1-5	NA	CASSDGLQQPQHF	TGTGCCAGCAGTGACGGGCTACAACAGCCCCAGCATTTT
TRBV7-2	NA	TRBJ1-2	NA	CASSFGTLTLNYGYTF	TGTGCCAGCAGCTTCGGAACACTCACCCTTAACTATGGCTACACCTTC
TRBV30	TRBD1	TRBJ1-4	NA	CACQPGTVNEKLFF	TGTGCCTGTCAACCAGGGACAGTTAATGAAAAACTGTTTTTT
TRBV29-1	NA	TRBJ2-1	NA	CSVEGTAGYNEQFF	TGCAGCGTTGAAGGGACAGCCGGCTACAATGAGCAGTTCTTC
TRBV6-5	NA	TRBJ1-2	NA	CASSYGVSGYGYTF	TGTGCCAGCAGTTACGGGGTTAGTGGTTATGGCTACACCTTC
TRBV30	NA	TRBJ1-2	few	CAWRFGGSNYGYTF	TGTGCCTGGAGATTTGGAGGAAGTAACTATGGCTACACCTTC
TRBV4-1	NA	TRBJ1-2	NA	CASSPTGQGSFGYTF	TGCGCCAGCAGCCCAACCGGTCAGGGCTCCTTCGGCTACACCTTC
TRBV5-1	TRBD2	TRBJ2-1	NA	CASSLMATSDDNEQFF	TGCGCCAGCAGCTTGATGGCAACTAGCGATGACAATGAGCAGTTCTTC
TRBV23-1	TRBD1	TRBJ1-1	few	CASTPGPGGDTEAFF	TGCGCCAGCACCCCCGGCCCAGGGGGGGACACTGAAGCTTTCTTT
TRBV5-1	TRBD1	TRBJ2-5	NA	CASSPGQGRLLQTQYF	TGCGCCAGCAGCCCCGGACAGGGAAGATTACTTCAGACCCAGTACTTC
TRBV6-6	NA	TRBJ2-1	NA	CASSYDPSGNNEQFF	TGTGCCAGCAGTTACGATCCCTCGGGAAACAATGAGCAGTTCTTC
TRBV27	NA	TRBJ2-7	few	CASSLWGISYEQYF	TGTGCCAGCAGTTTATGGGGGATCTCCTACGAGCAGTACTTC
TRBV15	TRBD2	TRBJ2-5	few	CATRRGPSGGEEETQYF	TGTGCCACCAGGCGGGGCCCCAGCGGGGGGGAAGAAGAGACCCAGTACTTC
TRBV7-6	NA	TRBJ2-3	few	CASSLRGSTDTQYF	TGTGCCAGCAGCTTGAGAGGGAGCACAGATACGCAGTATTTT
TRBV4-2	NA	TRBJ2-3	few	CASSGPGASTDTQYF	TGTGCCAGCAGCGGACCCGGGGCTAGCACAGATACGCAGTATTTT
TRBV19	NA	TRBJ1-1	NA	CASNESRGNTEAFF	TGTGCCAGTAACGAGTCCAGGGGGAACACTGAAGCTTTCTTT
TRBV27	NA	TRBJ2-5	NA	CASSFAGETQYF	TGTGCCAGCAGCTTCGCCGGAGAGACCCAGTACTTC
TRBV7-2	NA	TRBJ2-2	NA	CASSLQGAGELFF	TGTGCCAGCAGCTTACAGGGCGCCGGGGAGCTGTTTTTT
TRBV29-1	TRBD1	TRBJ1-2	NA	CSVERQGIGAYGYTF	TGCAGCGTTGAAAGACAGGGAATAGGGGCCTATGGCTACACCTTC
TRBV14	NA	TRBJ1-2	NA	CASSQDPSYGYTF	TGTGCCAGCAGCCAAGATCCGAGCTATGGCTACACCTTC
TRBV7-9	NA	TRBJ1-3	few	CASRQGGGNTIYF	TGTGCCAGCCGACAAGGCGGTGGAAACACCATATATTTT
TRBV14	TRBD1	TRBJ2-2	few	CASSHRQGALRFGELFF	TGTGCCAGCAGCCATCGACAGGGGGCATTGAGGTTCGGGGAGCTGTTTTTT
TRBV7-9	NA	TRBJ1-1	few	CASSPSAGRPTEAFF	TGTGCCAGCAGCCCCAGCGCCGGACGGCCTACTGAAGCTTTCTTT
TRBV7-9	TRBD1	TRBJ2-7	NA	CASSDRTGAYEQYF	TGTGCCAGCAGCGACAGGACAGGGGCCTACGAGCAGTACTTC
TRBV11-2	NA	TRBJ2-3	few	CASSRVKEDTQYF	TGTGCCAGCAGTCGCGTTAAGGAGGATACGCAGTATTTT
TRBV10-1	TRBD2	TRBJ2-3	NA	CASSPGLAGVRYF	TGCGCCAGCAGTCCGGGACTAGCGGGAGTTAGGTATTTT
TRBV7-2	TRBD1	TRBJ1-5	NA	CASSLVHQGGNQPQHF	TGTGCCAGCAGCTTAGTCCATCAGGGGGGCAATCAGCCCCAGCATTTT
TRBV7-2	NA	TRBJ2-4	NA	CASSPRTLSSRNIQYF	TGTGCCAGCAGCCCCCGGACGTTATCATCTCGGAACATTCAGTACTTC
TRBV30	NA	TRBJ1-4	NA	CAWNTGGDEKLFF	TGTGCCTGGAATACAGGTGGGGATGAAAAACTGTTTTTT
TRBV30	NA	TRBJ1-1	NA	CAWSLERYEAFF	TGTGCCTGGAGCCTCGAACGTTACGAAGCTTTCTTT
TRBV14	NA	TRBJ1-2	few	CASSQDGTAIRSTF	TGTGCCAGCAGCCAAGATGGGACGGCGATTCGGTCCACCTTC
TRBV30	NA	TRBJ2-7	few	CAWSTGSITYEQYF	TGTGCCTGGAGTACAGGGAGTATTACCTACGAGCAGTACTTC
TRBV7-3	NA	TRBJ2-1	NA	CASSLAAGTAYNEQFF	TGTGCCAGCAGCTTAGCTGCGGGGACGGCCTACAATGAGCAGTTCTTC
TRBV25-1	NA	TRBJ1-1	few	CASSESQGNTEAFF	TGTGCCAGCAGTGAGTCGCAGGGTAACACTGAAGCTTTCTTT
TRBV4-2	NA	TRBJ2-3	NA	CASSQDKQGGFGTQYF	TGTGCCAGCAGCCAAGATAAGCAGGGGGGCTTTGGTACGCAGTATTTT
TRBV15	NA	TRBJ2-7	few	CATRDSYRDLDEQYF	TGTGCCACCAGGGATTCTTACAGGGATCTGGACGAGCAGTACTTC
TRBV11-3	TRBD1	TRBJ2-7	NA	CASSLGTGYEQYF	TGTGCCAGCAGCTTAGGGACAGGCTACGAGCAGTACTTC
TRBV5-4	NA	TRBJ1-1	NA	CASSLEGTIAFF	TGTGCCAGCAGCTTGGAAGGTACGATCGCTTTCTTT
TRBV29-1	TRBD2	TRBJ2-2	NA	CSVLGGQGAPKRNTGELFF	TGCAGCGTGCTGGGAGGGCAGGGTGCCCCAAAGAGGAACACCGGGGAGCTGTTTTTT
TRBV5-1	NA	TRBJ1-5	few	CASSLRGREDQPQHF	TGCGCCAGCAGCTTAAGGGGACGCGAAGATCAGCCCCAGCATTTT
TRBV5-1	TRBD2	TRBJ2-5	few	CASSIGTSHLGETQYF	TGCGCCAGCAGCATCGGGACTAGCCATTTAGGAGAGACCCAGTACTTC
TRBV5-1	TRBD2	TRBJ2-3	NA	CASSLGLAGADTQYF	TGCGCCAGCAGCTTGGGACTAGCGGGCGCAGATACGCAGTATTTT
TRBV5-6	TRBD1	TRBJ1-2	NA	CASSFETGYGYTF	TGTGCCAGCAGCTTCGAGACAGGGTATGGCTACACCTTC
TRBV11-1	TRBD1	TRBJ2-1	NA	CASSIRQGYNEQFF	TGTGCCAGCAGCATCCGACAGGGGTACAATGAGCAGTTCTTC
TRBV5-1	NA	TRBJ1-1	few	CASSLDTQGGAFF	TGCGCCAGCAGCTTGGACACCCAGGGTGGAGCTTTCTTT
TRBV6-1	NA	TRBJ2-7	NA	CASSEQDYEQYF	TGTGCCAGCAGTGAACAGGACTACGAGCAGTACTTC
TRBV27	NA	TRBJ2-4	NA	CASSLRGRGLAKNIQYF	TGTGCCAGCAGTTTAAGGGGAAGGGGTCTAGCCAAAAACATTCAGTACTTC
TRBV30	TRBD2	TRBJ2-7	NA	CAWGTSGSPYF	TGTGCCTGGGGCACTAGCGGGAGTCCGTACTTC
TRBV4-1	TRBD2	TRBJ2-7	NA	CASSQDQLAGSNYEQYF	TGCGCCAGCAGCCAAGACCAACTAGCGGGAAGTAACTACGAGCAGTACTTC